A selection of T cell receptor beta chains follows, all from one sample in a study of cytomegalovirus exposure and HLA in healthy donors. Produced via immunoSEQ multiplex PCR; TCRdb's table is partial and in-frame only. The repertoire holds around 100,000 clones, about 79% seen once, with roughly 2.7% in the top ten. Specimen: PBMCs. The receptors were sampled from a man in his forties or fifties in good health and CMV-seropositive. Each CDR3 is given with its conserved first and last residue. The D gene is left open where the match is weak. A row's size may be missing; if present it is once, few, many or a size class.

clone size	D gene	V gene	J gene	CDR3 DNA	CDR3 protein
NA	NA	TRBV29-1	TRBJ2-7	TGCAGCGTTGAAACCGGACTTGCCACCGAGCAGTACTTC	CSVETGLATEQYF
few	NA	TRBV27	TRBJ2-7	TGTGCCAGCAGTTTGGGGCGTTCTCCCAACGAGCAGTACTTC	CASSLGRSPNEQYF
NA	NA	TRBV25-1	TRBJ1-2	TGTGCCAGTGGGGGACAAGGGGAAAGTGGCTACACCTTC	CASGGQGESGYTF
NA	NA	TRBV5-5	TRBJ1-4	TGTGCCAGCAGCTTGGGGCAGGAACCTAATGAAAAACTGTTTTTT	CASSLGQEPNEKLFF
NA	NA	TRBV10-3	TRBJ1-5	TGTGCCATCACCAGGACAGTCAATCAGCCCCAGCATTTT	CAITRTVNQPQHF
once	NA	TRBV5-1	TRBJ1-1	TGCGCCAGCAGCCAGACAAACACTGAAGCTTTCTTT	CASSQTNTEAFF
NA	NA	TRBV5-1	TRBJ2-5	TGCGCCAGCAGCACGAGGGTGAGAGAGACCCAGTACTTC	CASSTRVRETQYF
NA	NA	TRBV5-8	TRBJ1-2	TGTGCCAGCAGCTTGCCCATTGTGAGTGGCTACACCTTC	CASSLPIVSGYTF
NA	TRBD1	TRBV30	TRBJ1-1	TGTGCCTGGAGTGTGGGACAGCGGGACACTGAAGCTTTCTTT	CAWSVGQRDTEAFF
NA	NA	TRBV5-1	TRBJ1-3	TGCGCCAGCAGCGAGCTTCCGGGAAACACCATATATTTT	CASSELPGNTIYF
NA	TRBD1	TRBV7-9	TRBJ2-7	TGTGCCAGCAGCTTAGCGGGACAGGGACCCTACGAGCAGTACTTC	CASSLAGQGPYEQYF
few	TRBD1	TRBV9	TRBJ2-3	TGTGCCAGCAGCTCTCCGACAGGGATCCCAGATACGCAGTATTTT	CASSSPTGIPDTQYF
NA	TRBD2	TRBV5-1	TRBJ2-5	TGCGCCAGCAGGCGGGGGAGCCAAGAGACCCAGTACTTC	CASRRGSQETQYF
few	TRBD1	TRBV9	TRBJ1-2	TGTGCCAGCAGCGTGGGACAGGAGAGGGACTATGGCTACACCTTC	CASSVGQERDYGYTF
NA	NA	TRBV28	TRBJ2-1	TGTGCCAGCAGTTCCCCTGGCGGGGCTAACAATGAGCAGTTCTTC	CASSSPGGANNEQFF
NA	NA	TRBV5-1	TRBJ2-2	TGCGCCAGCAGCTTGTTCGGCACCGGGGAGCTGTTTTTT	CASSLFGTGELFF
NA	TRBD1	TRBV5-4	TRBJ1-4	TGTGCCAGCAGCCTGGACAGGGGGTCCAATGAAAAACTGTTTTTT	CASSLDRGSNEKLFF
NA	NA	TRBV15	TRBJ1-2	TGTGCCACCAGCAGAGACAAAGCCATCTATGGCTACACCTTC	CATSRDKAIYGYTF
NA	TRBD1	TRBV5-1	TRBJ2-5	TGCGCCAGCAGCTGGACCCGGGACAGGGGAGAGACCCAGTACTTC	CASSWTRDRGETQYF
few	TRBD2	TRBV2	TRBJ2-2	TGTGCCAGCAGTGAAAGCCTAGCGGATCTCACCGGGGAGCTGTTTTTT	CASSESLADLTGELFF
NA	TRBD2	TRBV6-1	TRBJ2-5	TGTGCCAGCCGATCACGGGGGGGTCAAGAGACCCAGTACTTC	CASRSRGGQETQYF
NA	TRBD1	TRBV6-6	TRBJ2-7	TGTGCCAGTCTGACAGGGAGCGAGCAGTACTTC	CASLTGSEQYF
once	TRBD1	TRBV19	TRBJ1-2	TGTGCCAGTAGTCAGACGGACAGGGGCTACCCCTATGGCTACACCTTC	CASSQTDRGYPYGYTF
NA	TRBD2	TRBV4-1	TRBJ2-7	TGCGCCAGCAGCCAAGACATAGCGGGGAAGGCCTACGAGCAGTACTTC	CASSQDIAGKAYEQYF
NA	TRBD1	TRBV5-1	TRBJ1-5	TGCGCCAGCAGCCCCGGGACAGCTAATCAGCCCCAGCATTTT	CASSPGTANQPQHF
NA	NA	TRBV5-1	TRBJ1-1	TGCGCCAGCAGCCATCGATACGGGGGAAACACTGAAGCTTTCTTT	CASSHRYGGNTEAFF
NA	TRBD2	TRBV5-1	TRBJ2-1	TGCGCCAGCAGCTTCCAACTAGCGGGCGGGTACAATGAGCAGTTCTTC	CASSFQLAGGYNEQFF
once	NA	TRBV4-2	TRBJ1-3	TGTGCCAGCAGCCAAGTGGGACTAGGGAGCTCTGGAAACACCATATATTTT	CASSQVGLGSSGNTIYF
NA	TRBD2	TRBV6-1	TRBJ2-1	TGTGCCAGCAGTGAACAGGCTAGCGGGAGCGGGGAGCAGTTCTTC	CASSEQASGSGEQFF